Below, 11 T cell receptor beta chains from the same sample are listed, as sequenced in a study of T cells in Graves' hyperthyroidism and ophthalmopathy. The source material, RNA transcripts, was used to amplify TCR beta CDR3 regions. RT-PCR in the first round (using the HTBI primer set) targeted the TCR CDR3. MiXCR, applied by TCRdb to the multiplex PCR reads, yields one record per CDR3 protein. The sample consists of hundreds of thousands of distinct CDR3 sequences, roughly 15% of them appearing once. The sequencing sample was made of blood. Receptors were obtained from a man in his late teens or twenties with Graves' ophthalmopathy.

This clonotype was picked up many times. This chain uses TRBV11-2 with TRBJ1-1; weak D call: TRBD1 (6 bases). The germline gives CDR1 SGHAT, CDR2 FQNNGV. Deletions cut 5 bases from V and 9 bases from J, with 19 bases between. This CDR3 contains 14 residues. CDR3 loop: CASSPGQSSPKAFF. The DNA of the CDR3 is TGTGCCAGCAGCCCCGGACAGTCCTCTCCTAAAGCTTTCTTT.

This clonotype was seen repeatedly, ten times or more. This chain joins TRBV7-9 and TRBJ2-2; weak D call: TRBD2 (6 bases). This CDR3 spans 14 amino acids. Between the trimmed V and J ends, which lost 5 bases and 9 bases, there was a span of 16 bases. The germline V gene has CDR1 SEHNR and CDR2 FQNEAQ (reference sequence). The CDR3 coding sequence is TGTGCCAGCAGCCTCTCGCTAGCGAGCCGGGAGCTGTTTTTT. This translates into CASSLSLASRELFF.

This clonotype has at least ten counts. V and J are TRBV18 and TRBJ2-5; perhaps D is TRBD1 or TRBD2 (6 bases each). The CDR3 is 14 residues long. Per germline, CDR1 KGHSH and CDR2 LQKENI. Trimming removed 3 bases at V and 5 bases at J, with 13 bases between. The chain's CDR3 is CASSPGGHLETQYF. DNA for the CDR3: TGTGCCAGCTCACCGGGGGGCCACTTGGAGACCCAGTACTTC.

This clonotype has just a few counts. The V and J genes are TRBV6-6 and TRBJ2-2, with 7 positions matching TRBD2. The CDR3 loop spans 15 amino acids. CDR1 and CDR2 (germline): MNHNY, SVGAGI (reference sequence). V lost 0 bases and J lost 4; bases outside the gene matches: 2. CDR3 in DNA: TGTGCCAGCAGTTACTCGACTAGCTTCACCGGGGAGCTGTTTTTT. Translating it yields CASSYSTSFTGELFF.

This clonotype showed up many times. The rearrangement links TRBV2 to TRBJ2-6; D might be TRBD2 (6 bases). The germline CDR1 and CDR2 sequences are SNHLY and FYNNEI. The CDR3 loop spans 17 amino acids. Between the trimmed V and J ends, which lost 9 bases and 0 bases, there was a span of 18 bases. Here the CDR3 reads CASSGWGVHSGANVLTF. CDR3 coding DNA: TGTGCCAGTAGCGGTTGGGGGGTCCACTCTGGGGCCAACGTCCTGACTTTC.

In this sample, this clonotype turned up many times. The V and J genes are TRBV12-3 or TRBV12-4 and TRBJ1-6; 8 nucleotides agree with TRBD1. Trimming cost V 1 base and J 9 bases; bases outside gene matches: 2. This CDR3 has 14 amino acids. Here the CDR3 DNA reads TGTGCCAGCAGTTTAGGACAGGGGAGTTCACCCCTCCACTTT. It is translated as CASSLGQGSSPLHF.

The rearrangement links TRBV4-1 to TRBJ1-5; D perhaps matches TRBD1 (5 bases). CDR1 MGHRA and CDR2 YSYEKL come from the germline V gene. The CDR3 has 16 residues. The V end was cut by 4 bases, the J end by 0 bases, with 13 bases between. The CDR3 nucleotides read TGCGCCAGCAGCCCGGGCAGGGCCTATAGCAATCAGCCCCAGCATTTT. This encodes CASSPGRAYSNQPQHF.

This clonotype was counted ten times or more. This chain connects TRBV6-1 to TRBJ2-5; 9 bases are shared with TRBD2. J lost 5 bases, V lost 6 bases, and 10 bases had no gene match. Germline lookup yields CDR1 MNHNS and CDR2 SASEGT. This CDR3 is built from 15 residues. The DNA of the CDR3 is TGTGCCAGCAGACCTGGCGGGGGGGAGGCGGAGACCCAGTACTTC. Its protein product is CASRPGGGEAETQYF.

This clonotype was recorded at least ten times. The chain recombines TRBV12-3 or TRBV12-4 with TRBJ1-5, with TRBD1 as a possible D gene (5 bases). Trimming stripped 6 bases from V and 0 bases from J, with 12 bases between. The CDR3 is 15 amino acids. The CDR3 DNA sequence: TGTGCCAGCAGCTCAGAGGGGTATAGCAATCAGCCCCAGCATTTT. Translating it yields CASSSEGYSNQPQHF.

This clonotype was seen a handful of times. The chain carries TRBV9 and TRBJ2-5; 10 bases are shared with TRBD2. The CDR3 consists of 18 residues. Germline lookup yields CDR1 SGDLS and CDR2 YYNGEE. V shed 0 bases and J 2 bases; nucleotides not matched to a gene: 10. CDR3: CASSVAGMSGGAQETQYF. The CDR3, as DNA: TGTGCCAGCAGCGTAGCTGGTATGAGCGGGGGGGCTCAAGAGACCCAGTACTTC.

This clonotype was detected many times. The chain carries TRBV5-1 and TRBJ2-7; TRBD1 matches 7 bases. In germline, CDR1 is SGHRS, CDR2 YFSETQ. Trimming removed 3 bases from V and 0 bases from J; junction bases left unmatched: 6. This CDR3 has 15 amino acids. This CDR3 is CASSWKDRSSYEQYF. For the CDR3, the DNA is TGCGCCAGCAGCTGGAAGGACAGGAGCTCCTACGAGCAGTACTTC. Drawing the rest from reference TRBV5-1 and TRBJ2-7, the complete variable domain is KAGVTQTPRYLIKTRGQQVTLSCSPISGHRSVSWYQQTPGQGLQFLFEYFSETQRNKGNFPGRFSGRQFSNSRSEMNVSTLELGDSALYLCASSWKDRSSYEQYFGPGTRLTVT.